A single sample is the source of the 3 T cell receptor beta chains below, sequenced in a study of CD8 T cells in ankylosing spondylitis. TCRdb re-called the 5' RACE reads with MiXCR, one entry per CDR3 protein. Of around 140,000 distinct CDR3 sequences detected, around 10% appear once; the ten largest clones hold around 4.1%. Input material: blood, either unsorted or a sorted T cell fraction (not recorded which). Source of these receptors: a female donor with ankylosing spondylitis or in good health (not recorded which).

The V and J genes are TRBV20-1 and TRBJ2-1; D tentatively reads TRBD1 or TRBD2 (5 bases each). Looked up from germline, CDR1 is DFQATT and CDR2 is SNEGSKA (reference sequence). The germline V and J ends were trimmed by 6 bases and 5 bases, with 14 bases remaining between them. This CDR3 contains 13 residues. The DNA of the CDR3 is TGCAGTGCACTGGGGGTTAGGCACAATGAGCAGTTCTTC. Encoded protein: CSALGVRHNEQFF.

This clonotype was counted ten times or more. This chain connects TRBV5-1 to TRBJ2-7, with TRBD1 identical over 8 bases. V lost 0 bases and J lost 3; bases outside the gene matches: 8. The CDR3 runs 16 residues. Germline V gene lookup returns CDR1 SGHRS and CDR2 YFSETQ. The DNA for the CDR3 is TGCGCCAGCAGCTTGGACCGGACAGGGAGCGGCTACGAGCAGTACTTC. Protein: CASSLDRTGSGYEQYF.

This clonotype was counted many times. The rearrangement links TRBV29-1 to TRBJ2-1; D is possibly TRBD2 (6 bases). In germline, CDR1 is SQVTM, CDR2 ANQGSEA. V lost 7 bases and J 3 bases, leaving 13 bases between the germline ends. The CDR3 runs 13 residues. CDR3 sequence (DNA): TGCAGCGGAACCGGGACTTACTACAATGAGCAGTTCTTC. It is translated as CSGTGTYYNEQFF.